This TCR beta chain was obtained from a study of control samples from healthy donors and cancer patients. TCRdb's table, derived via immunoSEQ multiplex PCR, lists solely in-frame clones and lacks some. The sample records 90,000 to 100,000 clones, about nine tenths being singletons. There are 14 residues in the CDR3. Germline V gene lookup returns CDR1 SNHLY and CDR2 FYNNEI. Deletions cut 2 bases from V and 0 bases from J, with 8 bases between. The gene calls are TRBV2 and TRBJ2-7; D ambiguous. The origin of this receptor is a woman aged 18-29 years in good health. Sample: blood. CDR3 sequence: CASSEQYSSYEQYF. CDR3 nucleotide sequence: TGTGCCAGCAGTGAACAGTACAGCTCCTACGAGCAGTACTTC.